This is a list of T cell receptor beta chains from one sample in a study of shared clonotypes between healthy human individuals. Only in-frame clones appear in the TCRdb table, and some are missing; sequencing was by immunoSEQ multiplex PCR. This sample yields about 1.5 million clones, of which approximately 98% are seen a single time; 0.45% belongs to the top ten. Sequenced: naive CD4+ T cells sorted from blood. These receptors all come from a man aged 30-40 years in good health. Each CDR3 is given with its conserved first and last residue. D genes are given only for firm matches. Expanded clones get a size class; other rows say once, few or many, or leave the size out.

CDR3: CASNHGGSSSYNEQFF; DNA: TGTGCCAGCAATCATGGGGGTTCGAGCTCCTACAATGAGCAGTTCTTC; V: TRBV5-6; size: .; J: TRBJ2-1; D: .
CDR3: CASSLVGTHEQYF; DNA: TGTGCCAGCAGTTTGGTCGGTACCCACGAGCAGTACTTC; V: TRBV27; size: .; J: TRBJ2-7; D: .
CDR3: CASARGTTEAFF; DNA: TGTGCTAGTGCTAGGGGCACCACTGAAGCTTTCTTT; V: TRBV12-5; size: .; J: TRBJ1-1; D: .
CDR3: CASSQTNGEQYF; DNA: TGTGCCAGCAGCCAAACAAACGGGGAGCAGTACTTC; V: TRBV7-6; size: .; J: TRBJ2-7; D: .
CDR3: CASSLGGQDGQPQHF; DNA: TGTGCCAGCAGCTTAGGAGGACAGGACGGTCAGCCCCAGCATTTT; V: TRBV7-6; size: few; J: TRBJ1-5; D: TRBD1
CDR3: CASSFSLTPLGEQYF; DNA: TGTGCCAGCAGCTTTTCACTAACTCCCTTGGGCGAGCAGTACTTC; V: TRBV5-8; size: .; J: TRBJ2-7; D: .
CDR3: CASSLRGQGARIYEQFF; DNA: TGTGCCAGCAGCTTAAGGGGACAGGGGGCGCGAATCTATGAGCAGTTCTTC; V: TRBV7-2; size: .; J: TRBJ2-1; D: TRBD1
CDR3: CASSLNTGRAQETQYF; DNA: TGTGCCAGCAGCCTAAACACAGGACGGGCACAAGAGACCCAGTACTTC; V: TRBV11-2; size: .; J: TRBJ2-5; D: .
CDR3: CASSQGPTSGNTGELFF; DNA: TGCGCCAGCAGCCAAGGCCCCACTAGCGGGAACACCGGGGAGCTGTTTTTT; V: TRBV4-1; size: .; J: TRBJ2-2; D: TRBD2
CDR3: CASSDLVLAGGPDEQFF; DNA: TGTGCCAGCAGTGATTTAGTACTAGCGGGAGGGCCCGATGAGCAGTTCTTC; V: TRBV2; size: .; J: TRBJ2-1; D: TRBD2
CDR3: CASSRDRTAGANVLTF; DNA: TGTGCCAGCAGTCGGGACAGGACGGCTGGGGCCAACGTCCTGACTTTC; V: TRBV28; size: .; J: TRBJ2-6; D: TRBD1
CDR3: CASSQGSLNPDTQYF; DNA: TGTGCCAGCAGCCAAGGTTCACTAAATCCAGATACGCAGTATTTT; V: TRBV4-2; size: .; J: TRBJ2-3; D: .
CDR3: CASSLSRGAGANVLTF; DNA: TGTGCCAGCAGCCTTAGCCGGGGCGCTGGGGCCAACGTCCTGACTTTC; V: TRBV9; size: .; J: TRBJ2-6; D: .
CDR3: CATKGQGSDVYGYTF; DNA: TGTGCCACTAAGGGACAGGGGAGCGACGTATATGGCTACACCTTC; V: TRBV25-1; size: once; J: TRBJ1-2; D: TRBD1
CDR3: CASSSPGLPAGYGYTF; DNA: TGTGCCAGCAGCTCCCCGGGACTCCCAGCTGGCTATGGCTACACCTTC; V: TRBV7-8; size: .; J: TRBJ1-2; D: .
CDR3: CASSLSDSGSGEQYF; DNA: TGTGCCAGCTCTCTCTCTGACAGCGGCTCGGGGGAGCAGTACTTC; V: TRBV18; size: .; J: TRBJ2-7; D: .
CDR3: CASSPGLGTGAYEQYF; DNA: TGTGCCAGCAGCCCTGGGTTGGGGACAGGGGCCTACGAGCAGTACTTC; V: TRBV7-7; size: once; J: TRBJ2-7; D: TRBD1
CDR3: CASSLVRAGELFF; DNA: TGTGCTAGCAGCTTAGTTAGGGCCGGGGAGCTGTTTTTT; V: TRBV7-7; size: .; J: TRBJ2-2; D: .
CDR3: CSVDRGYNSEQYF; DNA: TGCAGCGTTGATCGGGGGTACAACAGCGAGCAGTACTTC; V: TRBV29-1; size: .; J: TRBJ2-7; D: .
CDR3: CASSGDRGIGEKLFF; DNA: TGTGCCAGCAGCGGCGACAGGGGGATCGGGGAAAAACTGTTTTTT; V: TRBV2; size: .; J: TRBJ1-4; D: TRBD1
CDR3: CASSLDLSGRVRNEQFF; DNA: TGTGCCAGCAGCTTAGATCTTAGCGGGAGGGTCAGAAATGAGCAGTTCTTC; V: TRBV11-2; size: .; J: TRBJ2-1; D: TRBD2
CDR3: CASSPQSGSVTTGELFF; DNA: TGTGCCAGCAGCCCCCAAAGCGGGAGTGTGACCACCGGGGAGCTGTTTTTT; V: TRBV9; size: .; J: TRBJ2-2; D: TRBD2
CDR3: CASSEAGWEDTQYF; DNA: TGTGCCAGCAGCGAGGCAGGGTGGGAAGATACGCAGTATTTT; V: TRBV27; size: .; J: TRBJ2-3; D: .
CDR3: CASSEGQGEVQPQHF; DNA: TGTGCCAGCAGTGAAGGACAGGGGGAGGTTCAGCCCCAGCATTTT; V: TRBV6-1; size: .; J: TRBJ1-5; D: TRBD1
CDR3: CASTPQGALTEAFF; DNA: TGTGCCAGCACTCCACAGGGGGCTTTAACTGAAGCTTTCTTT; V: TRBV5-4; size: .; J: TRBJ1-1; D: TRBD1
CDR3: CAWSVGTGTGGIAFF; DNA: .; V: TRBV30; size: .; J: TRBJ2-1; D: .